The clone carrying this TCR beta chain was recorded many times. This record belongs to a study of CD8+CD57+ T cells in acquired aplastic anemia. Patients picked for sequencing had shown CD8+CD57+ cell expansion detected by flow cytometry. The template for TCR beta VDJ and CDR3 sequence profiling was genomic DNA. MiXCR, applied by TCRdb to the reads, yields one record per CDR3 protein. The sample has hundreds of thousands of distinct CDR3 sequences, under 60% seen once. The CDR3 extends over 13 amino acids. Germline values: CDR1 SEHNR, CDR2 FQNEAQ (reference sequence). V lost 5 bases, J lost 11 bases, and 16 bases lay in between.

Sequenced input: sorted CD4+, CD8+, or CD8+CD57+ T cells (not recorded which) from PBMCs. The source is a human donor with aplastic anemia. The rearrangement uses TRBV7-9 and TRBJ1-5; weak D call: TRBD1 (6 bases). The CDR3 here is CASSPTRTGTQHF. The CDR3 nucleotides read TGTGCCAGCAGCCCAACACGTACAGGGACCCAGCATTTT.